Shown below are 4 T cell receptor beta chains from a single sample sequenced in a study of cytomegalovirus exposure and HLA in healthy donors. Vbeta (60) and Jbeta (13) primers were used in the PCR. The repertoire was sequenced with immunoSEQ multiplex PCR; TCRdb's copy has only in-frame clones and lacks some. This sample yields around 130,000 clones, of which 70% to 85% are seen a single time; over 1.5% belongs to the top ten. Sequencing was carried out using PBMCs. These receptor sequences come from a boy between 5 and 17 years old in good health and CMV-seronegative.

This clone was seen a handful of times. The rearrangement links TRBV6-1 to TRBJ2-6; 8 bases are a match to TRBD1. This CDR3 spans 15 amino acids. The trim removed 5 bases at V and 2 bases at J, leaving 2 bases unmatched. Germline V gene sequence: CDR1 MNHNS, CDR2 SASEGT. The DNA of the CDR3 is TGTGCCAGCAGTCGACAGGGGACTGGGGCCAACGTCCTGACTTTC. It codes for CASSRQGTGANVLTF.

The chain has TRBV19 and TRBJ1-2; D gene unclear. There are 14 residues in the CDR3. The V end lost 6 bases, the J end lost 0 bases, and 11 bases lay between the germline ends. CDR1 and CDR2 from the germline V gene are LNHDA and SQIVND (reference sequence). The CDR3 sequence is CASSPGVANYGYTF. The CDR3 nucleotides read TGTGCCAGTAGCCCCGGAGTAGCTAACTATGGCTACACCTTC.

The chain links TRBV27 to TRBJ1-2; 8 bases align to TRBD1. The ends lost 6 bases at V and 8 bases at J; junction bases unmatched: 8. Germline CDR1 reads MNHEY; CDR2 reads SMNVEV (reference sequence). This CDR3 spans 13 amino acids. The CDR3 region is CASRGTGPGGYTF. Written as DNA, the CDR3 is TGTGCCAGCAGGGGGACAGGTCCCGGAGGCTACACCTTC.

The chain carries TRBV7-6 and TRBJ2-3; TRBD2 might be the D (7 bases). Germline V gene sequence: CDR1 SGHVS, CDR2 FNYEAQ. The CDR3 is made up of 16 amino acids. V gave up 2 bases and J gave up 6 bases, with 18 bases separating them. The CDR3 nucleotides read TGTGCCAGCAGCTTAAGGGCCCGGGGGGCATATGATACGCAGTATTTT. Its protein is CASSLRARGAYDTQYF.